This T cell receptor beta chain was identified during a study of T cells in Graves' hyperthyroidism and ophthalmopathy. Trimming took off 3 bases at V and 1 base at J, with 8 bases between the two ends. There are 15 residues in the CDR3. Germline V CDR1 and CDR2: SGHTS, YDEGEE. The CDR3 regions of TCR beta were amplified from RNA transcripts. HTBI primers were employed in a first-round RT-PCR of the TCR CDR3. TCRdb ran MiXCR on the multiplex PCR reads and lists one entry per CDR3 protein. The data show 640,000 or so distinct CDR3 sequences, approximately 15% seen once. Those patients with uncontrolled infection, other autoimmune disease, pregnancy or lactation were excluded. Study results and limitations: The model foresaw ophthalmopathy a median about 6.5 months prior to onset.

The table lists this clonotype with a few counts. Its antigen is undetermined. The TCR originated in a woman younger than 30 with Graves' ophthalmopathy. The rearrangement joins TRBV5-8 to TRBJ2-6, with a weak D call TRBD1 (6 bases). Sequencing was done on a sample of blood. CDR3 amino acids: CASSYDRSGANVLTF. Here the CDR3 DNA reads TGTGCCAGCAGCTACGACAGGTCTGGGGCCAACGTCCTGACTTTC.